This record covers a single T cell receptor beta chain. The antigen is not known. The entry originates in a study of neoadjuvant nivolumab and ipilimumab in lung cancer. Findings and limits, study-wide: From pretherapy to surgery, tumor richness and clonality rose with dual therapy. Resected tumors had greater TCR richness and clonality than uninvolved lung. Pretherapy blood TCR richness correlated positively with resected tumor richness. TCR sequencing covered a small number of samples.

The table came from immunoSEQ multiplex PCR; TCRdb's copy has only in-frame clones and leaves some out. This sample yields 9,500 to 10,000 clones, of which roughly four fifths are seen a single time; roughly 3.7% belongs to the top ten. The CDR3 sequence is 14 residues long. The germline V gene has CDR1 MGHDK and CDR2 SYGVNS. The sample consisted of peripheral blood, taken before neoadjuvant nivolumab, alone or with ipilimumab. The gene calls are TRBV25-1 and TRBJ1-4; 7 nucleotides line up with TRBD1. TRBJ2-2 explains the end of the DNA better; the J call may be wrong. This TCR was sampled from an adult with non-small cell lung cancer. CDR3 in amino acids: CASSVTGKGAELFF. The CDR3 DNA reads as TGTGCCAGCAGTGTAACCGGAAAGGGGGCGGAGCTGTTTTTT.